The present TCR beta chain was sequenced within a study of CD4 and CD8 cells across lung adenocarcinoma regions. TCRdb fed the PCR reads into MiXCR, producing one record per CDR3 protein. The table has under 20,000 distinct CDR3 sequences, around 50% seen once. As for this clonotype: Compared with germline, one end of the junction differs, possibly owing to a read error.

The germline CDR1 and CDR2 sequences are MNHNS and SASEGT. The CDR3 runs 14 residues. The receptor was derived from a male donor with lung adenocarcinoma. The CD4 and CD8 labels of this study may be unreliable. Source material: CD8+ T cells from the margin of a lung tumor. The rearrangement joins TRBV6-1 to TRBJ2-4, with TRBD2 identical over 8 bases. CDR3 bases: TGTGGCAGCACGAGGAGCGGGGGCACAGACACTCAGTACTTC. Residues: CGSTRSGGTDTQYF.